This T cell receptor (beta chain) was observed in a study of STAT3 mutations in large granular lymphocyte leukemia. With regard to this clone: Its specificity is unknown.

Method: immunoSEQ multiplex PCR; TCRdb's copy keeps in-frame clones and lacks some. The repertoire has under 2,500 clones, just over 65% of them found once; the top ten carry 85% to 90%. Findings and caveats of the study: Variable sampling intervals and differing treatment regimens complicated linking therapy response to TCR clonal burden changes. After therapy, about 35% of the 18 patients switched clonotypes, all new clones STAT3 wild type. Every T-cell large granular lymphocyte leukemia patient had at least one immunodominant TCR beta clonotype.

The V and J ends lost 1 base and 5 bases respectively, with 9 bases between them. The CDR3 spans 13 residues. CDR1 is SGHNT, CDR2 YYREEE, per germline (reference sequence). This TCR was sampled from a woman aged 45-60 years with T-cell large granular lymphocyte leukemia. Some clones in this sample may be carry-over from other donors' samples. The sequenced material came from peripheral blood mononuclear cells. The chain uses TRBV5-4 and TRBJ1-2, with D possibly matching TRBD1 (5 bases). The CDR3 DNA follows: TGTGCCAGCAGCTTGTCGGGGCCTTATGGCTACACCTTC. Its protein is CASSLSGPYGYTF.